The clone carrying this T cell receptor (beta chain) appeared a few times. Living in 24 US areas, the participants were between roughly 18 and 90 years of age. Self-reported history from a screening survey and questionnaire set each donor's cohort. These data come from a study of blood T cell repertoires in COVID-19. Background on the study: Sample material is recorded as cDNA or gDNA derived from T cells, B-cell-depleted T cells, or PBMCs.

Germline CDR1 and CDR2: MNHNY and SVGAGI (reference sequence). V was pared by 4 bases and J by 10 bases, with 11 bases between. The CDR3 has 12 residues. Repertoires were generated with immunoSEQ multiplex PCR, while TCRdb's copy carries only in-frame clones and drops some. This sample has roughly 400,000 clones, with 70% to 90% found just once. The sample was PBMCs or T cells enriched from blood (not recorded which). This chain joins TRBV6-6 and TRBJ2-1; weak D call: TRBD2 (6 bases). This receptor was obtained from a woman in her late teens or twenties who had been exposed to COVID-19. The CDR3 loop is CASSSRDDEQFF. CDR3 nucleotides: TGTGCCAGCAGTTCGCGGGACGACGAGCAGTTCTTC.